The sample holds a few counts of the clone carrying this T cell receptor (delta chain). Its specificity is unknown. Deletions cut 0 bases from V and 0 bases from J, with 20 bases between. Germline loops: CDR1 TSWWSYY, CDR2 QGS. The CDR3 extends over 19 amino acids. After alphabeta T cell depletion, CD3+ Vdelta1+ Vdelta2- thymocytes were sorted. This sample was included in a study of Vδ1+ human thymocytes. Sequences come from RNA converted to cDNA by reverse transcription. The CDR3 regions were amplified by multiplex PCR from V-gene primers to a constant-region primer. With CATT, TCRdb re-called clones from the multiplex PCR reads. The table includes tens of thousands of delta-chain clones, about 14% detected once. Study-wide results and caveats: Despite high sort purity, about 20% of thymic T cell receptor delta sequences were Vdelta2. TRG sequences recurred across donors, whereas TRD sequences stayed essentially private. The authors advised highly purified populations and single-cell validation. In the thymus, TRG and TRD repertoires looked highly polyclonal with Gaussian CDR3 lengths.

This receptor was obtained from a girl under three years old who had congenital heart surgery. Sample: Vdelta1+ gamma-delta thymocytes from the thymus. Subset denoted: FACS-sorted CD3+ TCRalphabeta- TCRVdelta1+ TCRVdelta2- thymocytes. The chain carries TRDV1 and TRDJ1; D may be TRDD3 (6 bases). DNA of the CDR3: TGTGCTCTTGGGGAACTACCTACTGGGAGGATACCGTACACCGATAAACTCATCTTT. This gives the protein CALGELPTGRIPYTDKLIF.